This T cell receptor beta chain stems from a study of blood T cell repertoires in COVID-19. As for the study in general: The origin of the acute and convalescent COVID-19 samples was the United States, Italy and Spain.

Participants came from fewer than 25 US areas, aged roughly 18 to 95 years. Participants had their cohort set by participant-reported clinical history. Per the original methods: Amplified reference gene primers provided the basis for estimating nucleated cell counts. Repertoires were generated with immunoSEQ multiplex PCR, while TCRdb's copy carries only in-frame clones and drops some. For V, J and clone size, that table is used; D and trimming come from the DNA. The sample consists of some 200,000 clones, 75% to 90% of them appearing once. The origin of this receptor is a woman aged 40 to 55 with acute COVID-19. The sequenced material came from PBMCs or T cells enriched from blood (not recorded which).

CDR3 coding DNA: TGTGCCAGCAGCTTGGGCAGGGGGCGAGCAGATACGCAGTATTTT. Its translation: CASSLGRGRADTQYF. This chain connects TRBV13 to TRBJ2-3; 8 bases map to TRBD1. Germline-derived CDR1 and CDR2 are PRHDT and FYEKMQ (reference sequence). This CDR3 region has 15 residues. V trimming: 3 bases; J trimming: 4 bases; junction bases outside the gene matches: 6.